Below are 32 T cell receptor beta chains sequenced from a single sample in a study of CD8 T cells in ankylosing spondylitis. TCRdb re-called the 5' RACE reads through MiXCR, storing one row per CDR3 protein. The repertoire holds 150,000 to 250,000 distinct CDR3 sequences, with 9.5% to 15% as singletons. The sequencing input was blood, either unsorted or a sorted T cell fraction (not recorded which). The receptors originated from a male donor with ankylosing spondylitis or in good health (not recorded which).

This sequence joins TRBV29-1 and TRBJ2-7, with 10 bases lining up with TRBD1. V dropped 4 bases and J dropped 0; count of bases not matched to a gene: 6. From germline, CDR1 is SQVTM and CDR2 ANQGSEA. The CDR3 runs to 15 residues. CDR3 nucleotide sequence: TGCAGCGTTGTACGACAGGGGGCGAGCTCCTACGAGCAGTACTTC. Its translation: CSVVRQGASSYEQYF.

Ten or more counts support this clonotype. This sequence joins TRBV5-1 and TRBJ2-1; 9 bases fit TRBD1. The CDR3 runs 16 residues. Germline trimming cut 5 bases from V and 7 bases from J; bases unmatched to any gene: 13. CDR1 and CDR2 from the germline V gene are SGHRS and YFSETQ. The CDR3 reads CASSTGTGLMRNEQFF. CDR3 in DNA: TGCGCCAGCAGTACCGGGACAGGGTTGATGAGGAATGAGCAGTTCTTC.

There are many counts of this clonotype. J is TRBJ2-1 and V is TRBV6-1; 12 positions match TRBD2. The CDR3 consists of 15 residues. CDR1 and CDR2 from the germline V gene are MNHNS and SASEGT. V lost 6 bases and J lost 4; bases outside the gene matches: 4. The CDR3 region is CASSRGLAGYNEQFF. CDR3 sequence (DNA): TGTGCCAGCAGCCGCGGACTAGCGGGGTACAATGAGCAGTTCTTC.

CDR3 protein: CSARGDSLNTEAFF. The CDR3 DNA follows: TGCAGTGCTAGAGGGGACTCCCTGAACACTGAAGCTTTCTTT. The chain links TRBV20-1 to TRBJ1-1; a weak D match, TRBD1 (5 bases). The V end lost 1 base, the J end lost 0 bases, and 9 bases lay between the germline ends. Germline loops: CDR1 DFQATT, CDR2 SNEGSKA (reference sequence). CDR3 size: 14 residues.

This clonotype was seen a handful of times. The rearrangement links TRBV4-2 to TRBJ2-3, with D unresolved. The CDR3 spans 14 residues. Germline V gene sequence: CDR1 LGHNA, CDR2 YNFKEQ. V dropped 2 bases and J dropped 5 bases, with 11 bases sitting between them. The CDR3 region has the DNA TGTGCCAGCAGCCAACCCGGTGGGGAAGATACGCAGTATTTT. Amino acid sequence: CASSQPGGEDTQYF.

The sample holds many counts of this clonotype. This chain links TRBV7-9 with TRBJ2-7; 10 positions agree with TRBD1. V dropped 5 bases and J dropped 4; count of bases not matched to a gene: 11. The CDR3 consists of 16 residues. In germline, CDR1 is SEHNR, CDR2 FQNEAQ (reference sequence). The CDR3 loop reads CASSQDRGHESYEQYF. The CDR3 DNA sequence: TGTGCCAGCAGCCAAGACAGGGGGCATGAATCGTACGAGCAGTACTTC.

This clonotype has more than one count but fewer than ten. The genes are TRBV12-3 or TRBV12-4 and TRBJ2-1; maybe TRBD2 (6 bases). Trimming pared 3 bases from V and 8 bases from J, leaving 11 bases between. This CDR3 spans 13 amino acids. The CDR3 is CASSLPSAHEQFF. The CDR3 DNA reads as TGTGCCAGCAGTTTGCCTAGCGCCCATGAGCAGTTCTTC.

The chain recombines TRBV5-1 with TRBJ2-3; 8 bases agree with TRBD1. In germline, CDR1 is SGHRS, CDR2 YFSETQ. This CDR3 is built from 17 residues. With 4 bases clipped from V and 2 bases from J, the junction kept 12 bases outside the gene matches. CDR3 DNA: TGCGCCAGCAGCACCGGACAGGGACCCACCATCACAGATACGCAGTATTTT. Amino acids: CASSTGQGPTITDTQYF.

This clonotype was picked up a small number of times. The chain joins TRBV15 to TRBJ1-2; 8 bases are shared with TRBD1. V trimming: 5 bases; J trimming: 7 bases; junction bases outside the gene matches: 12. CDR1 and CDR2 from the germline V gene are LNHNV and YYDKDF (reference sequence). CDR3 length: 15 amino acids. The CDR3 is CATSGPTQDRAGYTF. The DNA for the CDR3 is TGTGCCACCAGCGGACCGACTCAGGACAGGGCTGGCTACACCTTC. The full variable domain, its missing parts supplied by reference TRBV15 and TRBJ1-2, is DAMVIQNPRYQVTQFGKPVTLSCSQTLNHNVMYWYQQKSSQAPKLLFHYYDKDFNNEADTPDNFQSRRPNTSFCFLDIRSPGLGDTAMYLCATSGPTQDRAGYTFGSGTRLTVV.

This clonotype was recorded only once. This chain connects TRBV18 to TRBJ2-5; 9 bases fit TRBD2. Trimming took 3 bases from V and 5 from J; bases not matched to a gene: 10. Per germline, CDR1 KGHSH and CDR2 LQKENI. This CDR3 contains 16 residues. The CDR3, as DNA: TGTGCCAGCTCACCTGAATTTCTAGCGGGATTGGAGACCCAGTACTTC. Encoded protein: CASSPEFLAGLETQYF.

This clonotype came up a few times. CDR3 residues: CASSLAGTNLFLGDEQYF. CDR3 bases: TGTGCCAGCAGCTTAGCGGGGACTAATCTTTTCCTGGGGGACGAGCAGTACTTC. The chain uses TRBV7-2 and TRBJ2-7, with 7 nucleotides matching TRBD2. Germline CDR1 and CDR2: SGHTA and FQGNSA. With V trimmed by 0 bases and J by 5 bases, 16 bases remained unmatched. The CDR3 sequence is 18 residues long.

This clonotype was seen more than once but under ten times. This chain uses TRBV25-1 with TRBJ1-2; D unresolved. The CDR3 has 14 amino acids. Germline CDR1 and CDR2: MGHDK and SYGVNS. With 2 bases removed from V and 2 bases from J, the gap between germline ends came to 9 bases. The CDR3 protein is CASSEMTQNYGYTF. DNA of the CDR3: TGTGCCAGCAGTGAAATGACTCAGAACTATGGCTACACCTTC.

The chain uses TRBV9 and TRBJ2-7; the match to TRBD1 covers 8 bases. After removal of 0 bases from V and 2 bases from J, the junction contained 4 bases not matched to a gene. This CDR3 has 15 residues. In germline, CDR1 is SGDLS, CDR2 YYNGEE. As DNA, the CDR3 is TGTGCCAGCAGCGTAGCGACGACAGGGGCCTACGAGCAGTACTTC. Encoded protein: CASSVATTGAYEQYF.

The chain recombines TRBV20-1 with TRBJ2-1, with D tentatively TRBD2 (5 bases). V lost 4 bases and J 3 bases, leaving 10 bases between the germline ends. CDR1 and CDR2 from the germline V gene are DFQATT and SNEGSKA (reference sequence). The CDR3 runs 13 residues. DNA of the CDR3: TGCAGTGCTATAGTGGGAGACTACAATGAGCAGTTCTTC. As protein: CSAIVGDYNEQFF.

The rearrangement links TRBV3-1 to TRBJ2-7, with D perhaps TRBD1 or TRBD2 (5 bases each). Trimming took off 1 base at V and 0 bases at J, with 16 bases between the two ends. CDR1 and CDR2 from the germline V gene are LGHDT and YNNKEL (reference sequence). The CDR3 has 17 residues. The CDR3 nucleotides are TGTGCCAGCAGCCAAGTGGGACGGGCCCCGAGCTCCTACGAGCAGTACTTC. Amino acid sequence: CASSQVGRAPSSYEQYF.

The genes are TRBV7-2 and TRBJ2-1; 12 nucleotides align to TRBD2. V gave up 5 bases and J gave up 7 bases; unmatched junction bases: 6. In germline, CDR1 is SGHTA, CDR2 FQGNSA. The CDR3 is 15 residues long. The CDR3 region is CASSQGLAGGNEQFF. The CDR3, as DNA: TGTGCCAGCAGCCAGGGACTAGCGGGCGGGAATGAGCAGTTCTTC.

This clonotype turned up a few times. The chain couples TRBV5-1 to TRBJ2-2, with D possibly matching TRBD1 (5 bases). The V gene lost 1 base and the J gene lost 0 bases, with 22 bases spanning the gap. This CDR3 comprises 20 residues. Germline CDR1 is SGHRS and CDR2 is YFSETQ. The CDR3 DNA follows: TGCGCCAGCAGCTTGATGGGCCTACCCGAGACAGAAGCGAACACCGGGGAGCTGTTTTTT. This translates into CASSLMGLPETEANTGELFF.

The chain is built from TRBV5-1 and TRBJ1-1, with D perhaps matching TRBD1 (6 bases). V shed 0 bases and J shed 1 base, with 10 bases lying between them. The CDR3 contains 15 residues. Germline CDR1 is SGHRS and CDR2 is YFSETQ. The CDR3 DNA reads TGCGCCAGCAGCTTGGCAGGGGCCTCGAACACTGAAGCTTTCTTT. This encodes CASSLAGASNTEAFF.

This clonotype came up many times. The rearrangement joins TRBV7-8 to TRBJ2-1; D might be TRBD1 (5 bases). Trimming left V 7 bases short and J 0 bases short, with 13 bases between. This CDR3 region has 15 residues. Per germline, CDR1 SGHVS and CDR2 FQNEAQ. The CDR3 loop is CASIGARHSYNEQFF. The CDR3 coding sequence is TGTGCCAGCATAGGGGCACGACACTCCTACAATGAGCAGTTCTTC.

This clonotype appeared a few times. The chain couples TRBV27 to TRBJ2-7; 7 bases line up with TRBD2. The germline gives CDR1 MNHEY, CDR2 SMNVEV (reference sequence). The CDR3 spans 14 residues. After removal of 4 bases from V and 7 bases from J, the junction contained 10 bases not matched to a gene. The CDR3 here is CASSSAAAGGEQYF. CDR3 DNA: TGTGCCAGCAGTTCCGCGGCAGCCGGGGGGGAGCAGTACTTC.

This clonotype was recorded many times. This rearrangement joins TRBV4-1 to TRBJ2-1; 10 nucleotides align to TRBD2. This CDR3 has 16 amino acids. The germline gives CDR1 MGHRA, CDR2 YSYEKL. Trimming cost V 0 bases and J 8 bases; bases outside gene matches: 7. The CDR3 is CASSQDGLAGVDEQFF. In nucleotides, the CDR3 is TGCGCCAGCAGCCAAGATGGCCTAGCGGGAGTCGATGAGCAGTTCTTC.

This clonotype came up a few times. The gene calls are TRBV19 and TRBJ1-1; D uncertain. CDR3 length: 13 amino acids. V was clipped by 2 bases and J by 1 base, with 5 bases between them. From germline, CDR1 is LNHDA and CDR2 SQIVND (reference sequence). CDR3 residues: CASSISSNTEAFF. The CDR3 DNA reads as TGTGCCAGTAGTATAAGCTCGAACACTGAAGCTTTCTTT.

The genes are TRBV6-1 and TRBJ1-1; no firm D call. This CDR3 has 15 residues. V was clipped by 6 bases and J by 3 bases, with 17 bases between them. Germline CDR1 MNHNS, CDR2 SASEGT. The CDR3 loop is CASSRQPGWDTEAFF. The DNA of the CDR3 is TGTGCCAGCAGCCGACAACCCGGGTGGGACACTGAAGCTTTCTTT.

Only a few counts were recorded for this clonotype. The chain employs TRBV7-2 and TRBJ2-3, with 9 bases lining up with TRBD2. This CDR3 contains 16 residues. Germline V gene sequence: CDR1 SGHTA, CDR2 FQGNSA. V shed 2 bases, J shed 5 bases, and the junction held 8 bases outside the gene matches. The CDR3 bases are TGTGCCAGCAGCTTACGTGCGGGGGGGCCGGAAGATACGCAGTATTTT. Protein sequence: CASSLRAGGPEDTQYF.

CDR3 DNA: TGTGCCAGCAGCTTCGGGCCTAGCGGGGGGGCCCAGGATGAGCAGTTCTTC. This sequence encodes CASSFGPSGGAQDEQFF. The chain recombines TRBV7-2 with TRBJ2-1, with 12 positions matching TRBD2. The germline V gene has CDR1 SGHTA and CDR2 FQGNSA. The CDR3 runs 17 residues. V lost 3 bases and J lost 8; bases outside the gene matches: 11.

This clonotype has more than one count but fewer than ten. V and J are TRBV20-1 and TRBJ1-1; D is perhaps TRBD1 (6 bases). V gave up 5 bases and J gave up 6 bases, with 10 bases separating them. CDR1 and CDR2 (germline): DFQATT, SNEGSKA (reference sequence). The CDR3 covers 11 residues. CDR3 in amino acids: CSAYTGSEAFF. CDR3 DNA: TGCAGTGCTTATACAGGGTCTGAAGCTTTCTTT.

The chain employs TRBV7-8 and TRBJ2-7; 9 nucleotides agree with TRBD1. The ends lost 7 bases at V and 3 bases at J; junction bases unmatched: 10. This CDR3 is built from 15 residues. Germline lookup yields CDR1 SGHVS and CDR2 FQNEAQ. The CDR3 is CASINTGQGFYEQYF. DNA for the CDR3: TGTGCCAGCATCAATACAGGACAGGGGTTCTACGAGCAGTACTTC.

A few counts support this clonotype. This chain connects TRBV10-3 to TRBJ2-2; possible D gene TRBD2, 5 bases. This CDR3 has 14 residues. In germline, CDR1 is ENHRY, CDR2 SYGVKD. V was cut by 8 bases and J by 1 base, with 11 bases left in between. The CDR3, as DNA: TGTGCCATCGAGGGAGTAAAGAACACCGGGGAGCTGTTTTTT. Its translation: CAIEGVKNTGELFF.

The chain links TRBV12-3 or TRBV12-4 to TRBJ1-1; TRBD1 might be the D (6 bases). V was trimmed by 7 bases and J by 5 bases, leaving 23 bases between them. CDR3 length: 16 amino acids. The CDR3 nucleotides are TGTGCCAGCACCCACAGGGAGCCCCATGTCCGAACTGAAGCTTTCTTT. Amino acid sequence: CASTHREPHVRTEAFF.

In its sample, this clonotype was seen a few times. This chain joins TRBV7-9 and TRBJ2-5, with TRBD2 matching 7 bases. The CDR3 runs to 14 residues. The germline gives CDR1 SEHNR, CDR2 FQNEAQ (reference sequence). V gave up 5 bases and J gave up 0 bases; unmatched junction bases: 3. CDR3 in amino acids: CASSGGLDQETQYF. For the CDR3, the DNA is TGTGCCAGCAGCGGTGGACTAGACCAAGAGACCCAGTACTTC.

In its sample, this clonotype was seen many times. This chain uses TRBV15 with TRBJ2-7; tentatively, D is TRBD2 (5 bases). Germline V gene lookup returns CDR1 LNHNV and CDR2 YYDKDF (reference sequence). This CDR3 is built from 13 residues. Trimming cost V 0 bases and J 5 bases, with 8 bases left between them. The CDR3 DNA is TGTGCCACCAGCAGAGACGAGGGTGACGAGCAGTACTTC. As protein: CATSRDEGDEQYF.

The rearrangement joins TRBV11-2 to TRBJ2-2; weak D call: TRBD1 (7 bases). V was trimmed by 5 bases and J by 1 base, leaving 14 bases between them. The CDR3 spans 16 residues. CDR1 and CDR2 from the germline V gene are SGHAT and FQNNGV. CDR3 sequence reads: CASSLGGQLNTGELFF. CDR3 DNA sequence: TGTGCCAGCAGCCTGGGGGGACAGTTGAACACCGGGGAGCTGTTTTTT. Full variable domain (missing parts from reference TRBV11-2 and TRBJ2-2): EAGVAQSPRYKIIEKRQSVAFWCNPISGHATLYWYQQILGQGPKLLIQFQNNGVVDDSQLPKDRFSAERLKGVDSTLKIQPAKLEDSAVYLCASSLGGQLNTGELFFGEGSRLTVL.